Listed below are T cell receptor beta chains from one sample, sequenced in a study of blood T cell repertoires in COVID-19. Produced via immunoSEQ multiplex PCR; TCRdb's table is partial and in-frame only. The sample includes over 150,000 clones, about four fifths of them seen just once. Input material: peripheral blood. The receptors shown here come from a man between 18 and 35 years old with active or convalescent COVID-19. CDR3s include the opening cysteine and the closing phenylalanine or tryptophan.

V gene	J gene	CDR3 protein
TRBV5-1	TRBJ2-3	CASSIERGGLTDTQYF
TRBV24-1	TRBJ2-3	CATSASGLADTDTQYF
TRBV11-2	TRBJ2-5	CASSFPGQEETQYF
TRBV25-1	TRBJ1-2	CASSGTGYGYTF
TRBV5-5	TRBJ1-1	CASSLRDLLSTEAFF
TRBV19	TRBJ2-1	CASSTLGGGAGNEQFF
TRBV30	TRBJ2-7	CASHGTRGTYEQYF
TRBV2	TRBJ2-7	CASKRGTSPSYEQYF
TRBV14	TRBJ2-7	CASSQMDRSGTEQYF
TRBV5-6	TRBJ2-1	CASSLLGLAGAFHEQFF
TRBV27	TRBJ2-1	CASSTRTSGRNGQFF
TRBV25-1	TRBJ2-6	CASSDPTGVGANVLTF
TRBV4-1	TRBJ2-3	CASSLGETTDTQYF
TRBV29-1	TRBJ2-7	CSAGTSGHEQYF
TRBV9	TRBJ2-7	CASSLSGTSYEQYF
TRBV5-1	TRBJ2-1	CASSLEGAYNEQFF
TRBV7-7	TRBJ2-2	CARGRGWNTGELFF
TRBV13	TRBJ1-1	CASSFSGNTEAFF
TRBV6-5	TRBJ2-5	CASTQGTGGVETQYF
TRBV11-2	TRBJ1-4	CASSSPGEKLFF